Below, 22 T cell receptor beta chains from the same sample are listed, as sequenced in a study of control samples from healthy donors and cancer patients. Sequencing was performed with immunoSEQ multiplex PCR; in TCRdb, only in-frame clones are kept and a portion is missing. The sample shows about 410,000 clones, over 75% of them seen only once. Material for sequencing was PBMCs. All receptors derive from a man aged 40-50 years with head and neck cancer.

This clone was counted between two and nine times. This chain links TRBV10-2 with TRBJ2-7; possible D gene TRBD2, 5 bases. The V gene lost 6 bases and the J gene lost 2 bases, with 17 bases spanning the gap. The CDR3 has 15 amino acids. The germline CDR1 and CDR2 sequences are WSHSY and SAAADI. CDR3 in amino acids: CASSTRGKATYEQYF. The CDR3 DNA sequence: TGCGCCAGCAGCACCCGGGGAAAAGCCACCTACGAGCAGTACTTC.

A note on this clone: Other DNA sequences from this sample encode an identical CDR3 as well. J is TRBJ1-2 and V is TRBV20-1; D not certain. The V end lost 3 bases, the J end lost 7 bases, and 0 bases lay between the germline ends. The CDR3 totals 8 residues. From germline, CDR1 is DFQATT and CDR2 SNEGSKA (reference sequence). CDR3 protein: CSASGYTF. In nucleotides, the CDR3 is TGCAGTGCTAGTGGCTACACCTTC.

In the case of this clone: Other DNA sequences from this sample encode an identical CDR3 as well. V usage is TRBV7-9 and J usage is TRBJ1-1, with 7 bases that match TRBD1. With V trimmed by 5 bases and J by 1 base, 4 bases remained unmatched. CDR1 SEHNR and CDR2 FQNEAQ come from the germline V gene (reference sequence). The CDR3 runs to 14 residues. CDR3 protein: CASSPRQGNTEAFF. The CDR3 coding sequence is TGTGCCAGCAGCCCCCGACAGGGGAACACTGAAGCTTTCTTT.

The chain has TRBV10-2 and TRBJ2-7; D is perhaps TRBD2 (6 bases). The length of the CDR3 is 16 residues. The germline gives CDR1 WSHSY, CDR2 SAAADI. The V end was cut by 0 bases, the J end by 7 bases, with 19 bases between. CDR3 amino acids: CASSESRSGGRYEQYF. DNA of the CDR3: TGCGCCAGCAGTGAGTCGCGCAGCGGAGGGAGGTATGAGCAGTACTTC.

The chain uses TRBV11-2 and TRBJ1-2, with 7 nucleotides matching TRBD1. There are 13 residues in the CDR3. Germline CDR1 SGHAT, CDR2 FQNNGV. Trimming cost V 5 bases and J 4 bases; bases outside gene matches: 4. The CDR3 DNA follows: TGTGCCAGCAGCCGGGGACAGAGCTATGGCTACACCTTC. It translates to CASSRGQSYGYTF.

The CDR3 sequence: CASSWTSGVLEEQFF. The CDR3 nucleotides read TGTGCCAGCAGCTGGACTAGCGGGGTGCTCGAGGAGCAGTTCTTC. The rearrangement uses TRBV7-2 and TRBJ2-1; 12 nucleotides agree with TRBD2. The CDR3 has 15 residues. Germline values: CDR1 SGHTA, CDR2 FQGNSA. The V and J ends lost 4 bases and 10 bases, in that order; junction bases with no gene match: 8.

This chain links TRBV3-1 (or the pseudogene TRBV3-2) with TRBJ2-2; 10 bases agree with TRBD2. This CDR3 region has 17 residues. Per the germline V gene, CDR1 is LGHDT and CDR2 is YNNKEL (reference sequence). V gave up 3 bases and J gave up 3 bases; unmatched junction bases: 7. Here the CDR3 reads CASSQGLASFHTGELFF. As DNA, the CDR3 is TGTGCCAGCAGCCAGGGACTAGCGAGTTTTCACACCGGGGAGCTGTTTTTT.

This clone was seen only once. This chain uses TRBV27 with TRBJ1-5; D may be TRBD1 (5 bases). V was pared by 5 bases and J by 6 bases, with 14 bases between. CDR1 is MNHEY, CDR2 SMNVEV, per germline (reference sequence). This CDR3 spans 14 amino acids. CDR3 region: CASSPLGGGQPQHF. The CDR3 nucleotides read TGTGCCAGCAGTCCCCTTGGGGGGGGTCAGCCCCAGCATTTT.

This clone appeared a single time. This chain joins TRBV11-2 and TRBJ2-7, with unresolved D. The CDR3 length is 14 residues. CDR1 is SGHAT and CDR2 is FQNNGV in the germline V gene. The ends were cut back, 5 bases at V and 4 bases at J, with 15 bases in the middle. Here the CDR3 DNA reads TGTGCCAGCAGCATCAGGTATAAGCCGTACGAGCAGTACTTC. Translation: CASSIRYKPYEQYF.

This clone came up once. DNA for the CDR3: TGTGCCAGCGGGGGTAGCTCCTACGAGCAGTACTTC. The encoded protein is CASGGSSYEQYF. This sequence joins TRBV6-6 and TRBJ2-7, with D possibly being TRBD1 or TRBD2 (5 bases each). The germline CDR1 and CDR2 sequences are MNHNY and SVGAGI (reference sequence). Between the trimmed V and J ends, which lost 8 bases and 0 bases, there was a span of 8 bases. The CDR3 contains 12 residues.

In this sample, this clone turned up once. The chain is built from TRBV15 and TRBJ1-2, with D possibly TRBD1 on 6 matching bases. Germline CDR1 is LNHNV and CDR2 is YYDKDF (reference sequence). The CDR3 has 15 amino acids. The V gene lost 5 bases and the J gene lost 6 bases, with 19 bases spanning the gap. This CDR3 reads CATSGFNRVRDGYTF. In DNA, the CDR3 is TGTGCCACCAGCGGATTTAACAGGGTCAGGGATGGCTACACCTTC.

The chain joins TRBV27 to TRBJ1-1; 9 bases agree with TRBD1. Germline V CDR1 and CDR2: MNHEY, SMNVEV (reference sequence). J gave up 5 bases and V 5 bases, and 9 bases lay outside the gene matches. The CDR3 loop spans 15 amino acids. The CDR3 protein is CASSTPDRGGTEAFF. The CDR3, as DNA: TGTGCCAGCAGTACTCCGGACAGGGGTGGTACTGAAGCTTTCTTT.

The chain links TRBV29-1 to TRBJ1-1; D might be TRBD1 (5 bases). The CDR3 has 11 residues. Germline V gene data show CDR1 as SQVTM and CDR2 as ANQGSEA. The V gene lost 6 bases and the J gene lost 2 bases, with 7 bases spanning the gap. CDR3 nucleotide sequence: TGCAGCGTATGGACAAACACTGAAGCTTTCTTT. Translating it yields CSVWTNTEAFF.

This clone was found once. The rearrangement joins TRBV28 to TRBJ1-2, with TRBD1 identical over 11 bases. Trimming removed 6 bases from V and 7 bases from J; junction bases left unmatched: 4. Per the germline V gene, CDR1 is MDHEN and CDR2 is SYDVKM. There are 13 residues in the CDR3. Here the CDR3 DNA reads TGTGCCAGCAGCCAGGGGACAGGGGGTGGCTACACCTTC. It translates to CASSQGTGGGYTF.

This chain uses TRBV11-1 with TRBJ1-1; 7 nucleotides line up with TRBD1. The trim removed 5 bases at V and 7 bases at J, leaving 7 bases unmatched. Looked up from germline, CDR1 is SGHAT and CDR2 is FQDESV (reference sequence). CDR3 size: 13 residues. This CDR3 is CASSQGDSSEAFF. DNA of the CDR3: TGTGCCAGCAGCCAGGGGGACTCCAGTGAAGCTTTCTTT.

The chain links TRBV27 to TRBJ2-3; 8 positions agree with TRBD1. This CDR3 has 14 residues. Germline V CDR1 and CDR2: MNHEY, SMNVEV (reference sequence). With 3 bases clipped from V and 3 bases from J, the junction kept 2 bases outside the gene matches. The CDR3 spells CASSLGQATDTQYF. CDR3 nucleotides: TGTGCCAGCAGTTTGGGACAGGCGACAGATACGCAGTATTTT.

The rearrangement uses TRBV7-9 and TRBJ2-1, with TRBD2 as a possible D gene (6 bases). CDR1 SEHNR and CDR2 FQNEAQ come from the germline V gene (reference sequence). CDR3 length: 16 residues. With 1 base removed from V and 0 bases from J, the gap between germline ends came to 10 bases. The CDR3 is CASSLEPGSSYNEQFF. CDR3 bases: TGTGCCAGCAGCTTAGAGCCCGGGAGCTCCTACAATGAGCAGTTCTTC.

This clone occurred once. The chain recombines TRBV5-1 with TRBJ2-5; possibly TRBD1 for D (5 bases). Trimming removed 2 bases at V and 4 bases at J, with 12 bases between. CDR1 and CDR2 (germline): SGHRS, YFSETQ. CDR3 size: 14 residues. This chain's CDR3 is CASSFDSVGETQYF. The DNA of the CDR3 is TGCGCCAGCAGCTTCGACAGCGTAGGAGAGACCCAGTACTTC. Variable domain in full (rest from reference TRBV5-1 and TRBJ2-5): KAGVTQTPRYLIKTRGQQVTLSCSPISGHRSVSWYQQTPGQGLQFLFEYFSETQRNKGNFPGRFSGRQFSNSRSEMNVSTLELGDSALYLCASSFDSVGETQYFGPGTRLLVL.

The chain uses TRBV6-2 or TRBV6-3 and TRBJ2-2; D possibly corresponds to TRBD2 (6 bases). Trimming left V 6 bases short and J 4 bases short, with 15 bases between. There are 15 residues in the CDR3. The germline V gene encodes CDR1 MNHEY and CDR2 SVGEGT. The CDR3 loop reads CASSPRGRSTGELFF. In DNA, the CDR3 is TGTGCCAGCAGCCCTCGAGGGAGGTCCACCGGGGAGCTGTTTTTT.

The rearrangement uses TRBV12-5 and TRBJ2-3, with 7 bases aligning to TRBD2. Germline V gene data show CDR1 as LGHNT and CDR2 as FRNRAP. This CDR3 region has 15 residues. The V and J ends lost 4 bases and 1 base, in that order; junction bases with no gene match: 5. CDR3 in amino acids: CASGSGEGGTDTQYF. For the CDR3, the DNA is TGTGCTAGTGGTTCTGGGGAGGGTGGCACAGATACGCAGTATTTT.

This rearrangement joins TRBV3-1 (or the pseudogene TRBV3-2) to TRBJ2-7, with a tentative D call TRBD2 (6 bases). V lost 1 base to trimming and J lost 4 bases, with 17 bases between them. The germline gives CDR1 LGHDT, CDR2 YNNKEL (reference sequence). This CDR3 spans 16 amino acids. This CDR3 reads CASSQGPGTPTYEQYF. The CDR3 DNA follows: TGTGCCAGCAGCCAAGGCCCTGGGACTCCAACTTACGAGCAGTACTTC.

A single count supports this clone. The chain couples TRBV29-1 to TRBJ2-2; no reliable D call. Trimming stripped 6 bases from V and 1 base from J, with 9 bases between. CDR1 and CDR2 (germline): SQVTM, ANQGSEA. The CDR3 consists of 13 residues. The CDR3 coding sequence is TGCAGCGTCCGGGCCGAGAACACCGGGGAGCTGTTTTTT. Amino acid sequence: CSVRAENTGELFF.